This TCR beta chain was sequenced during a study of T cell clonality in common variable immunodeficiency. Study-wide results and caveats: Repertoire-complication correlations in CVID were limited by patient heterogeneity. Reportedly, TCR beta sequences from common variable immunodeficiency showed fewer deletions and N-nucleotide insertions.

The CDR3 length is 15 residues. The ends lost 5 bases at V and 3 bases at J; junction bases unmatched: 7. Germline loops: CDR1 MNHEY, CDR2 SVGEGT. In this sample, this clone turned up many times. The target antigen is unknown. The read ends 3 residues shy of where the CDR3 ends; the end is completed using the germline J gene. Some clones are missing from TCRdb's copy, which holds only in-frame ones; the method was immunoSEQ multiplex PCR. The profile covers more than 65,000 clones, none occurring a single time. This sequence joins TRBV6-2 or TRBV6-3 and TRBJ2-3; 8 positions agree with TRBD2. The specimen was peripheral blood mononuclear cells. This receptor was taken from a person between 18 and 70 years old in good health. CDR3 residues: CASSPAGVRTDTQYF. CDR3 DNA (partial): TGTGCCAGCAGTCCAGCGGGAGTTAGGACAGATACG.